One and the same sample provided the 20 T cell receptor beta chains below, sequenced in a study of blood T cells in healthy people across ages. With a J-beta primer mix and a sample-barcoded 5' primer, a second PCR ran 7 to 11 cycles. One entry per CDR3 protein results from TCRdb running MiXCR on the 5' RACE reads. The sample yields about 970,000 distinct CDR3 sequences, about 51% seen once. Sequences were obtained from blood. The receptors were gathered from a woman aged 60-75 years in good health.

V and J are TRBV20-1 and TRBJ2-3; TRBD2 agrees at 11 bases. Germline-derived CDR1 and CDR2 are DFQATT and SNEGSKA (reference sequence). This CDR3 comprises 16 residues. The V gene end was trimmed by 7 bases and the J gene end by 4 bases; junction bases not matched to a gene: 13. CDR3 sequence reads: CSVLPLAGVGADTQYF. The CDR3 DNA reads TGCAGTGTCCTGCCACTAGCGGGAGTCGGAGCAGATACGCAGTATTTT.

The chain joins TRBV6-6 to TRBJ1-6; perhaps TRBD1 as D (6 bases). The V gene's germline CDR1 is MNHNY and CDR2 SVGAGI (reference sequence). The ends were cut back, 7 bases at V and 10 bases at J, with 20 bases in the middle. The CDR3 has 15 amino acids. CDR3 in amino acids: CASTFEGGIGSPLHF. DNA for the CDR3: TGTGCCAGCACCTTTGAGGGGGGTATTGGGTCACCCCTCCACTTT.

The V call is TRBV4-1, the J call TRBJ2-7; D is unclear. Per germline, CDR1 MGHRA and CDR2 YSYEKL. The length of the CDR3 is 12 residues. With 3 bases removed from V and 3 bases from J, the gap between germline ends came to 6 bases. CDR3 region: CASSHGNYEQYF. In DNA form, the CDR3 reads TGCGCCAGCAGCCACGGTAACTACGAGCAGTACTTC.

This rearrangement joins TRBV28 to TRBJ2-7; TRBD1 aligns across 8 bases. The germline gives CDR1 MDHEN, CDR2 SYDVKM. Germline trimming cut 6 bases from V and 10 bases from J; bases unmatched to any gene: 5. The CDR3 totals 11 residues. The CDR3 sequence is CASSHSGGQYF. The CDR3 nucleotides are TGTGCCAGCAGCCACTCAGGGGGCCAGTACTTC.

This chain joins TRBV5-6 and TRBJ2-1; no clear D gene. Trimming took 3 bases from V and 6 from J, leaving 10 bases between them. The CDR3 loop spans 13 amino acids. Germline CDR1 is SGHDT and CDR2 is YYEEEE. The CDR3 protein is CASSSLIGNEQFF. The DNA of the CDR3 is TGTGCCAGCAGCTCTCTTATTGGCAATGAGCAGTTCTTC. Full variable domain (remainder filled in from reference TRBV5-6 and TRBJ2-1): DAGVTQSPTHLIKTRGQQVTLRCSPKSGHDTVSWYQQALGQGPQFIFQYYEEEERQRGNFPDRFSGHQFPNYSSELNVNALLLGDSALYLCASSSLIGNEQFFGPGTRLTVL.

The rearrangement links TRBV28 to TRBJ1-1, with D possibly TRBD1 on 6 matching bases. V was clipped by 6 bases and J by 0 bases, with 8 bases between them. The CDR3 is 13 residues long. CDR1 is MDHEN and CDR2 is SYDVKM in the germline V gene. The CDR3 reads CASRRQVNTEAFF. CDR3 DNA sequence: TGTGCCAGCAGACGACAGGTGAACACTGAAGCTTTCTTT.

This rearrangement joins TRBV20-1 to TRBJ2-1; D may be TRBD1 (6 bases). The CDR3 contains 17 residues. Trimming cost V 0 bases and J 2 bases, with 17 bases left between them. Germline values: CDR1 DFQATT, CDR2 SNEGSKA (reference sequence). The CDR3 DNA reads TGCAGTGCTAGAGATTTCCAGGGGACAACAACCTACAATGAGCAGTTCTTC. Residues: CSARDFQGTTTYNEQFF.

V and J are TRBV20-1 and TRBJ2-7; 9 nucleotides align to TRBD2. The germline gives CDR1 DFQATT, CDR2 SNEGSKA (reference sequence). V trimming: 6 bases; J trimming: 1 base; junction bases outside the gene matches: 16. This CDR3 has 17 amino acids. CDR3 coding DNA: TGCAGTGCGCCTGGGCTAGCGGGAACCACGAAGTCCTACGAGCAGTACTTC. Protein sequence: CSAPGLAGTTKSYEQYF.

The V call is TRBV11-2, the J call TRBJ2-1; 12 bases line up with TRBD2. Germline-derived CDR1 and CDR2 are SGHAT and FQNNGV. J was trimmed by 8 bases and V by 4 bases; bases with no gene match: 6. The CDR3 runs 15 residues. CDR3 protein: CASSSLAGGRYEQFF. The DNA of the CDR3 is TGTGCCAGCAGCTCACTAGCGGGAGGTAGATATGAGCAGTTCTTC.

V gene TRBV4-1 combines with J gene TRBJ1-5; D possibly corresponds to TRBD1 (6 bases). The CDR3 runs to 17 residues. The V end was cut by 2 bases, the J end by 4 bases, with 18 bases between. Germline loops: CDR1 MGHRA, CDR2 YSYEKL. CDR3 sequence (DNA): TGCGCCAGCAGCCAAACCATACTCAGGGGTGGAAATCAGCCCCAGCATTTT. This codes for CASSQTILRGGNQPQHF.

This clonotype was picked up a small number of times. The chain recombines TRBV4-3 with TRBJ2-7; D ambiguous. Germline V CDR1 and CDR2: LGHNA, YSLEER. Trimming removed 3 bases at V and 3 bases at J, with 15 bases between. This CDR3 has 15 amino acids. CDR3 sequence: CASSQDRSGIYEQYF. The DNA of the CDR3 is TGCGCCAGCAGCCAGGACCGATCGGGCATCTACGAGCAGTACTTC.

The chain employs TRBV11-2 and TRBJ2-1; TRBD2 aligns across 8 bases. V shed 3 bases, J shed 4 bases, and the junction held 2 bases outside the gene matches. The CDR3 is 14 residues long. The germline CDR1 and CDR2 sequences are SGHAT and FQNNGV. DNA of the CDR3: TGTGCCAGCAGCTTGCGGGAGGTGTACAATGAGCAGTTCTTC. Translation: CASSLREVYNEQFF. Full variable domain (rest looked up from reference TRBV11-2 and TRBJ2-1): EAGVAQSPRYKIIEKRQSVAFWCNPISGHATLYWYQQILGQGPKLLIQFQNNGVVDDSQLPKDRFSAERLKGVDSTLKIQPAKLEDSAVYLCASSLREVYNEQFFGPGTRLTVL.

The sample holds a few counts of this clonotype. The V call is TRBV7-2, the J call TRBJ2-7; weak D call: TRBD2 (5 bases). Germline V gene lookup returns CDR1 SGHTA and CDR2 FQGNSA. Trimming left V 5 bases short and J 5 bases short, with 10 bases between. This CDR3 has 12 residues. CDR3 DNA: TGTGCCAGCAGCAACTACGGGGACGAGCAGTACTTC. As protein: CASSNYGDEQYF.

This clonotype was observed a few times. This chain joins TRBV27 and TRBJ2-7, with D possibly matching TRBD1 (6 bases). V was trimmed by 1 base and J by 3 bases, leaving 13 bases between them. Germline CDR1 MNHEY, CDR2 SMNVEV (reference sequence). The CDR3 extends over 15 amino acids. Written as DNA, the CDR3 is TGTGCCAGCAGTTTATTAGTGGGACAAGGCTACGAGCAGTACTTC. Its protein product is CASSLLVGQGYEQYF.

J is TRBJ1-2 and V is TRBV6-2 or TRBV6-3, with D tentatively TRBD1 (5 bases). V lost 2 bases, J lost 4 bases, and 14 bases lay in between. Germline V gene lookup returns CDR1 MNHEY and CDR2 SVGEGT. The CDR3 is made up of 15 amino acids. The CDR3 sequence: CASSYDRGASYGYTF. The CDR3 DNA follows: TGTGCCAGCAGTTACGACCGGGGCGCCTCCTATGGCTACACCTTC.

This clonotype came up a few times. The chain recombines TRBV6-6 with TRBJ2-7; D unclear. CDR1 is MNHNY and CDR2 is SVGAGI in the germline V gene (reference sequence). There are 11 residues in the CDR3. The germline V and J ends were trimmed by 6 bases and 3 bases, with 6 bases remaining between them. The CDR3 nucleotides read TGTGCCAGCAGGGCCAACTACGAGCAGTACTTC. Translating it yields CASRANYEQYF.

The chain recombines TRBV20-1 with TRBJ2-1; 9 nucleotides match TRBD2. From germline, CDR1 is DFQATT and CDR2 SNEGSKA (reference sequence). Trimming at V came to 5 bases and at J to 4 bases, leaving 9 bases not matched to a gene. The CDR3 extends over 15 amino acids. CDR3 sequence (DNA): TGCAGTGCTTATTTAGCGGGAGCGGGGTACAATGAGCAGTTCTTC. Translating gives CSAYLAGAGYNEQFF.

This clonotype occurred a few times. The chain has TRBV11-2 and TRBJ1-1; D unresolved. The germline CDR1 and CDR2 sequences are SGHAT and FQNNGV. CDR3 length equals 13 residues. V lost 6 bases and J 5 bases, leaving 13 bases between the germline ends. CDR3 residues: CASRSTHGTEAFF. The CDR3, as DNA: TGTGCCAGCAGATCAACCCATGGGACTGAAGCTTTCTTT.

This clonotype has more than one count but fewer than ten. This sequence joins TRBV6-2 or TRBV6-3 and TRBJ2-3; 7 positions match TRBD2. Germline V lookup: CDR1 MNHEY, CDR2 SVGEGT. This CDR3 comprises 14 residues. The trim removed 8 bases at V and 0 bases at J, leaving 5 bases unmatched. CDR3 residues: CASLADPSTDTQYF. The CDR3 coding sequence is TGTGCCAGCCTAGCGGACCCTAGCACAGATACGCAGTATTTT.

The sample holds a few counts of this clonotype. The chain joins TRBV6-2 or TRBV6-3 to TRBJ2-5, with 9 bases matching TRBD2. V was pared by 2 bases and J by 4 bases, with 8 bases of the junction left unmatched. This CDR3 has 16 residues. Germline V gene sequence: CDR1 MNHEY, CDR2 SVGEGT. CDR3 in DNA: TGTGCCAGCAGTTACGTAGCGGGAGAATGGCGAGAGACCCAGTACTTC. Its protein is CASSYVAGEWRETQYF.